This is a list of T cell receptor beta chains from one sample in a study of blood T cells in healthy people across ages. TCRdb redid the calling of the 5' RACE reads with MiXCR, one entry per CDR3 protein. The sample carries around 1.5 million distinct CDR3 sequences, approximately 63% recorded once. The sequenced sample was blood. The receptors were sampled from a man between 18 and 29 years old in good health. Both conserved end residues are part of each CDR3. D genes are given only for firm matches. Clone size is shown for a subset of rows, as once, few, many or a class of expanded clone.

j_call d_call clone_size v_call cdr3_length cdr3_nt cdr3_aa
TRBJ2-1 TRBD2 - TRBV12-3/TRBV12-4 14 TGTGCCAGCAGTACTAGCGGGAGTAGGAATGAGCAGTTCTTC CASSTSGSRNEQFF
TRBJ2-7 TRBD2 - TRBV20-1 14 TGCAGTGCTAGGCTAGCGGGGAGCTCCTACGAGCAGTACTTC CSARLAGSSYEQYF
TRBJ1-1 - few TRBV3-1 13 TGTGCCAGCAGCGTGGATGTGGACACTGAAGCTTTCTTT CASSVDVDTEAFF
TRBJ2-6 TRBD1 - TRBV7-2 16 TGTGCCAGCAGGAACAGGGGCTCCTCTGGGGCCAACGTCCTGACTTTC CASRNRGSSGANVLTF
TRBJ2-5 TRBD1 few TRBV28 15 TGTGCCAGCAGTTTACCTACAGGGGATCAAGAGACCCAGTACTTC CASSLPTGDQETQYF
TRBJ1-1 - few TRBV25-1 14 TGTGCCAGCAGTGAATCGCCGGGTGGGACTGAAGCTTTCTTT CASSESPGGTEAFF
TRBJ2-1 - once TRBV20-1 10 TGCAGTGCTAGTGGGGGACTGGCGTTCTTC CSASGGLAFF
TRBJ2-3 - - TRBV12-3/TRBV12-4 16 TGTGCCAGCACAACACCAGGGAACAGCGGCACAGATACGCAGTATTTT CASTTPGNSGTDTQYF
TRBJ2-7 TRBD2 - TRBV7-2 16 TGTGCCAGCAGCTTAAACAGGCTAGCGGGACTCTACGAGCAGTACTTC CASSLNRLAGLYEQYF
TRBJ2-2 - - TRBV6-1 16 TGTGCCAGCAGTGAAGCGCCCGGGGCCAACACCGGGGAGCTGTTTTTT CASSEAPGANTGELFF
TRBJ2-1 TRBD2 - TRBV7-8 15 TGCGCCAGCAGCACTAGCGGGAGGGCATACAATGAGCAGTTCTTC CASSTSGRAYNEQFF
TRBJ2-5 TRBD2 - TRBV7-2 16 TGTGCCAGCAGCCCAGGACTAGCGGGGGAGGGAGAGACCCAGTACTTC CASSPGLAGEGETQYF
TRBJ2-3 - - TRBV5-1 15 TGCGCCAGCACCCGTCTAGGGACCCTCACAGATACGCAGTATTTT CASTRLGTLTDTQYF
TRBJ2-1 - few TRBV12-3/TRBV12-4 11 TGTGCCAGCGGCGGACGCTCGATGCAGTTCTTC CASGGRSMQFF
TRBJ2-3 - few TRBV29-1 11 TGCAGCTTACTCAGGGGAGATACGCAGTATTTT CSLLRGDTQYF
TRBJ2-1 TRBD1 - TRBV7-6 15 TGTGCCAGCAGCCCTCAACCGGGACAGTCCAATGAGCAGTTCTTC CASSPQPGQSNEQFF
TRBJ2-5 - few TRBV5-1 14 TGCGCCAGCAGCAGCCGGGCCGAGAAGGAGACCCAGTACTTC CASSSRAEKETQYF
TRBJ2-2 TRBD2 - TRBV12-3/TRBV12-4 17 TGTGCCAGCAGTCTGATGGGATTAGCGGGGAACACCGGGGAGCTGTTTTTT CASSLMGLAGNTGELFF
TRBJ2-7 TRBD1 - TRBV29-1 16 TGCAGCGTGACGGGACAGGGTCAGGGCTATAACTACGAGCAGTACTTC CSVTGQGQGYNYEQYF
TRBJ2-1 TRBD2 - TRBV6-2/TRBV6-3 15 TGTGCCAGCGGAACGCCGACCGGGACTAGCGATGAGCAGTTCTTC CASGTPTGTSDEQFF
TRBJ2-7 - - TRBV2 13 TGTGCCAGCGGTAGACAGGACTCCTACGAGCAGTACTTC CASGRQDSYEQYF
TRBJ1-2 - - TRBV5-1 13 TGCGCCAGCCGCACTGGGGACGACTATGGCTACACCTTC CASRTGDDYGYTF
TRBJ1-4 - - TRBV25-1 14 TGTGCCAGCAGGGCGGTCACGGGGAATGAAAAACTGTTTTTT CASRAVTGNEKLFF
TRBJ2-1 - once TRBV9 11 TGTGCCAGCAGCACTCTACAGGAGCAGTTCTTC CASSTLQEQFF
TRBJ2-3 TRBD1 - TRBV7-2 15 TGTGCCAGCAGCTTCCAACAGGGGGTAGCAGATACGCAGTATTTT CASSFQQGVADTQYF
TRBJ2-7 TRBD1 few TRBV6-5 16 TGTGCCAGCAGTTACCACAGGGGAGAAACTCAGGACGAGCAGTACTTC CASSYHRGETQDEQYF
TRBJ2-2 TRBD2 once TRBV5-1 17 TGCGCCAGCAGCCCACCCACTGGCGGGAGTTGGACCGGGGAGCTGTTTTTT CASSPPTGGSWTGELFF
TRBJ2-5 - - TRBV12-3/TRBV12-4 13 TGTGCCAGCAGTTTAGTGTGGCCGGAGACCCAGTACTTC CASSLVWPETQYF
TRBJ2-1 TRBD2 - TRBV27 15 TGTGCCAGCAGTTTATCTGCGGGGGGGCGGAATGAGCAGTTCTTC CASSLSAGGRNEQFF
TRBJ1-1 TRBD1 - TRBV5-1 17 TGCGCCAGCAGCCTAAAGGGACAGGGGGCGAGGAACACTGAAGCTTTCTTT CASSLKGQGARNTEAFF
TRBJ1-2 - - TRBV5-6 15 TGTGCCAGCAGCTTGTTAAGGGGTGATAACTATGGCTACACCTTC CASSLLRGDNYGYTF
TRBJ2-1 - - TRBV28 12 TGTGCCAGCAGTCAACTGACCTCGACGCAGTTCTTC CASSQLTSTQFF
TRBJ2-3 - - TRBV7-2 13 TGTGCCAGCAGACCGCGGAGCACAGATACGCAGTATTTT CASRPRSTDTQYF
TRBJ2-7 - - TRBV29-1 15 TGCAGCGTTGAAGCTCCAGGAGAAGGATCCTACGAGCAGTACTTC CSVEAPGEGSYEQYF
TRBJ2-5 TRBD2 - TRBV20-1 16 TGCAGTGCTAGAGACTCCGGGACTAGCGGAGAAGAGACCCAGTACTTC CSARDSGTSGEETQYF
TRBJ1-4 TRBD1 - TRBV7-6 17 TGTGCCAGCAGCCGCGAGAAAACAGGGGCAACTAATGAAAAACTGTTTTTT CASSREKTGATNEKLFF
TRBJ2-5 - - TRBV20-1 13 TGCAGTGGGACGACATGGAGCGGAGAGACCCAGTACTTC CSGTTWSGETQYF
TRBJ2-5 - few TRBV20-1 14 TGCAGTGCCTCAACCTTAGGCGGTGGAGAGACCCAGTACTTC CSASTLGGGETQYF
TRBJ2-1 - - TRBV5-1 14 TGCGCCAGCAGCTTTGAACTTACCTACAATGAGCAGTTCTTC CASSFELTYNEQFF
TRBJ2-3 TRBD2 - TRBV12-3/TRBV12-4 15 TGTGCCAGCAGCTTTAGCGGGAGCGGCGAAGATACGCAGTATTTT CASSFSGSGEDTQYF
TRBJ2-7 TRBD1 few TRBV18 13 TGTGCCAGCCAACCGGGACAGACCTACGAGCAGTACTTC CASQPGQTYEQYF
TRBJ1-2 - few TRBV6-1 11 TGTGCCCACCGGGACGGACCCGGCTACACCTTC CAHRDGPGYTF
TRBJ2-1 TRBD2 few TRBV6-6 16 TGTGCCAGCACCGCTACTAGCGGGGACCTACGGAATGAGCAGTTCTTC CASTATSGDLRNEQFF
TRBJ2-5 - once TRBV13 13 TGTGCCGGCAGTTTCAGGTACCAAGAGACCCAGTACTTC CAGSFRYQETQYF
TRBJ1-6 - - TRBV4-3 13 TGCGCCAGCAGCGGGAATGAGAATTCACCCCTCCACTTT CASSGNENSPLHF
TRBJ1-2 TRBD1 few TRBV10-3 16 TGTGCCATCAGTTCTCTACCTACCGGGACAGACTATGGCTACACCTTC CAISSLPTGTDYGYTF
TRBJ2-5 - - TRBV5-1 18 TGCGCCAGCAGCTTGGGGGGGTTGTCGGCGGCTATACAAGAGACCCAGTACTTC CASSLGGLSAAIQETQYF
TRBJ2-6 TRBD1 once TRBV28 20 TGTGCCAGCAGTTTTTTCTCCCTCGGGACAGGGTTGTCTGGGGCCAACGTCCTGACTTTC CASSFFSLGTGLSGANVLTF
TRBJ1-4 - few TRBV20-1 12 TGCAGTGCTAGACAGCTAAATGAAAAACTGTTTTTT CSARQLNEKLFF
TRBJ2-7 - - TRBV20-1 15 TGCAGTGCTAGAGTCAACGGGGCTATAACCTACGAGCAGTACTTC CSARVNGAITYEQYF
TRBJ2-3 - - TRBV14 16 TGTGCCAGCAGCCAACGGGGACCCTTCAATCCAGATACGCAGTATTTT CASSQRGPFNPDTQYF
TRBJ2-1 TRBD2 - TRBV6-1 15 TGTGCCAGCAAGCTTAGCGGGGTATACCACAATGAGCAGTTCTTC CASKLSGVYHNEQFF
TRBJ1-4 - - TRBV6-2/TRBV6-3 12 TGTGCCAGCAGTTACGTGCAGGAAAAACTGTTTTTT CASSYVQEKLFF
TRBJ2-3 - - TRBV12-5 20 TGTGCTAGTGGTTTGGGGTATTATGTGGGGGGCGAGTTCGCACACGATACGCAGTATTTT CASGLGYYVGGEFAHDTQYF
TRBJ2-1 - few TRBV5-5 17 TGTGCCAGCAGCCCGCCTCGGATAGGTGTGGCGGAGGGTGAGCAGTTCTTC CASSPPRIGVAEGEQFF
TRBJ2-1 - - TRBV20-1 15 TGCAGTGCCAAGTACCGTCGAAGTTCCTACAATGAGCAGTTCTTC CSAKYRRSSYNEQFF
TRBJ2-7 - - TRBV3-1 14 TGTGCCAGCAGCCAAGAGTTCAGGGAATACGAGCAGTACTTC CASSQEFREYEQYF
TRBJ1-2 - - TRBV29-1 13 TGCAGCGACCTCCGACAGGACAACTATGGCTACACCTTC CSDLRQDNYGYTF
TRBJ2-1 TRBD2 few TRBV6-1 16 TGTGCCAGCAATACGGGACTAGCGGGACCCTACAATGAGCAGTTCTTC CASNTGLAGPYNEQFF